Sequencing of this TCR beta chain was carried out in a study of blood T cell repertoires in COVID-19. For the study at large: Sites across the United States, Italy and Spain contributed samples from acute and convalescent COVID-19. T cells, B-cell-depleted T cells, or PBMCs provided the cDNA or gDNA that served as material.

The CDR3 consists of 14 residues. Trimming cost V 6 bases and J 7 bases; bases outside gene matches: 13. The germline gives CDR1 SQVTM, CDR2 ANQGSEA. As originally analysed: It was from reference gene primer amplification that nucleated cell counts were estimated. The method was immunoSEQ multiplex PCR; TCRdb's version includes in-frame clones alone and lacks a portion of them. That table supplies the V and J calls and clone size; D and trimming were determined from the DNA. The sample consists of roughly 200,000 clones, 80% to 85% of them appearing once. Sequenced material: peripheral blood. The rearrangement links TRBV29-1 to TRBJ2-3; 7 nucleotides line up with TRBD2. This clonotype was obtained from a man aged 45 to 65 with active or convalescent COVID-19. The CDR3 bases are TGCAGCGTCGGTGTGGCGGGGGTTGGGAATACGCAGTATTTT. Its protein is CSVGVAGVGNTQYF.